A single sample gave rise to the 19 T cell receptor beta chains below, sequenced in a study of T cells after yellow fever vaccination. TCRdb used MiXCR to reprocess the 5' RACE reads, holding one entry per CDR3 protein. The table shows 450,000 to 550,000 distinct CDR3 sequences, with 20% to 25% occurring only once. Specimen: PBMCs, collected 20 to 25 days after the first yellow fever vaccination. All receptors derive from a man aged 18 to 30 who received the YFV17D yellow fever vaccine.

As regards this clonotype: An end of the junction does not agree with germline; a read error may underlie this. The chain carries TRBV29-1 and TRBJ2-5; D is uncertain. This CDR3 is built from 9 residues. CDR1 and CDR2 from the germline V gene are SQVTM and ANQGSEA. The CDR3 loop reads CIVEETQYF. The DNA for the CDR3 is TGCATCGTTGAGGAGACCCAGTACTTC.

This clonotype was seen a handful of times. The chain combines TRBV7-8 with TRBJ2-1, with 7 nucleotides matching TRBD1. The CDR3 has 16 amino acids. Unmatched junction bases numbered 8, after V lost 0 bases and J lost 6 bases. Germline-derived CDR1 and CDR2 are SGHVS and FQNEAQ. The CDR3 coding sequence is TGTGCCAGCAGCTTAGCTAGGGCAGGGGACAGCAATGAGCAGTTCTTC. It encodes CASSLARAGDSNEQFF.

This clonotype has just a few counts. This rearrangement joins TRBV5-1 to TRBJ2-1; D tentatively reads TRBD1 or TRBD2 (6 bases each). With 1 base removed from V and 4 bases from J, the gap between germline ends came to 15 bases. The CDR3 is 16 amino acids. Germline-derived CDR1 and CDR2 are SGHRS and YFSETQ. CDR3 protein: CASSLFEGGLYNEQFF. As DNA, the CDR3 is TGCGCCAGCAGCTTGTTTGAGGGGGGCCTTTACAATGAGCAGTTCTTC. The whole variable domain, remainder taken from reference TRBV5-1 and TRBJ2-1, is KAGVTQTPRYLIKTRGQQVTLSCSPISGHRSVSWYQQTPGQGLQFLFEYFSETQRNKGNFPGRFSGRQFSNSRSEMNVSTLELGDSALYLCASSLFEGGLYNEQFFGPGTRLTVL.

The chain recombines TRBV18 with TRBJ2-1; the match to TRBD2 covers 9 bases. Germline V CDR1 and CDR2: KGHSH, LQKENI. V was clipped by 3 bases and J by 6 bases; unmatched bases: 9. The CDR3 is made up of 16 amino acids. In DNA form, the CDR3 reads TGTGCCAGCTCACCGGTGGGGCTAGCGGGGTCCAATGAGCAGTTCTTC. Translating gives CASSPVGLAGSNEQFF.

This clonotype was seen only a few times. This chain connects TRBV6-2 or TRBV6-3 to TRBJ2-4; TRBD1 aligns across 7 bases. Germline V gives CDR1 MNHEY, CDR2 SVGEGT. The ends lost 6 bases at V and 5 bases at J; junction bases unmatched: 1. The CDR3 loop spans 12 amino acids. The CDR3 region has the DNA TGTGCCAGCAGCGGGACAGAAAACATTCAGTACTTC. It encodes CASSGTENIQYF.

The CDR3 sequence: CASSGGPGYTF. The CDR3 DNA follows: TGCGCCAGCAGTGGGGGTCCTGGCTACACCTTC. The rearrangement links TRBV5-1 to TRBJ1-2, with D possibly TRBD1 on 5 matching bases. V dropped 5 bases and J dropped 7 bases, with 9 bases sitting between them. The CDR3 totals 11 residues. Germline-derived CDR1 and CDR2 are SGHRS and YFSETQ.

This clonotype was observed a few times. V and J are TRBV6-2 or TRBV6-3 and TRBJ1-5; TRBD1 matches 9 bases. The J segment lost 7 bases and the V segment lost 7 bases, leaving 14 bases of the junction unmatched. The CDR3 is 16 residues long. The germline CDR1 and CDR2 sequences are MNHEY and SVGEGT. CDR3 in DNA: TGTGCCAGCAACCCCGGGACAGGGAGTCCCTGGCAGCCCCAGCATTTT. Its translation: CASNPGTGSPWQPQHF.

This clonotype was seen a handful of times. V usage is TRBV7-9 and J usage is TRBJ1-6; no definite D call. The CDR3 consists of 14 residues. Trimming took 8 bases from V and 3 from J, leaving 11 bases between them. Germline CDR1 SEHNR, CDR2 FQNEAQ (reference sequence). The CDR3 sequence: CASATQSYNSPLHF. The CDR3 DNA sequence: TGTGCCAGCGCTACTCAGAGCTATAATTCACCCCTCCACTTT.

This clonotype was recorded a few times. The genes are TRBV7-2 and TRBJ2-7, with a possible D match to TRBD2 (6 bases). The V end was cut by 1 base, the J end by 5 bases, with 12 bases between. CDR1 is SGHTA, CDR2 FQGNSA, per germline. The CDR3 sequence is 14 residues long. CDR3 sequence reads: CASSLVWRADEQYF. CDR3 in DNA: TGTGCCAGCAGCTTAGTGTGGAGGGCGGACGAGCAGTACTTC.

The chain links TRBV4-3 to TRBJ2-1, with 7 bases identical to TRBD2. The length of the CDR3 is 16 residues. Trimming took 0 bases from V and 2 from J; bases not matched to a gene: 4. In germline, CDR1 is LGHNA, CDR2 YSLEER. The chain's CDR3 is CASSQEWGGAYNEQFF. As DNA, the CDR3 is TGCGCCAGCAGCCAAGAATGGGGGGGGGCCTACAATGAGCAGTTCTTC.

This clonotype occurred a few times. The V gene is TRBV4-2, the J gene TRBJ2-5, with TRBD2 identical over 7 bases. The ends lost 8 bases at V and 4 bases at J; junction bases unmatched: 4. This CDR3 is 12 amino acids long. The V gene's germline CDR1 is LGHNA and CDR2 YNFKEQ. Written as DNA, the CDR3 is TGTGCCAGCGGGGGGGGGACAGAGACCCAGTACTTC. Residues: CASGGGTETQYF.

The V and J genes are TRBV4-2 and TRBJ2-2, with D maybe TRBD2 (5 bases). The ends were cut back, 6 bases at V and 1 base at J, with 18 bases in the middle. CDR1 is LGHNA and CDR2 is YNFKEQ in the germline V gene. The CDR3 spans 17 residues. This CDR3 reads CASSTRVSDENTGELFF. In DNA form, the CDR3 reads TGTGCCAGCAGTACGAGGGTTAGCGATGAGAACACCGGGGAGCTGTTTTTT.

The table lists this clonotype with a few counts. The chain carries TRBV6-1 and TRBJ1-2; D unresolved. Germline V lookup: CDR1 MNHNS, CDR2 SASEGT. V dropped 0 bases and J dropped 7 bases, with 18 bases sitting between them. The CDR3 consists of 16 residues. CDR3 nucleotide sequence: TGTGCCAGCAGTGAAGCGGCACAGTTCCCATGGGGTGGCTACACCTTC. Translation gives CASSEAAQFPWGGYTF.

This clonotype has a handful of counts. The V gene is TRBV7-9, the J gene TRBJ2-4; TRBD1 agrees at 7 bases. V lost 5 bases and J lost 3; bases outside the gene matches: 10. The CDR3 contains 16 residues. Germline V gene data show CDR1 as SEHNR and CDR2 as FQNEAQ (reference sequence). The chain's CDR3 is CASSPHDRVLKNIQYF. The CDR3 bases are TGTGCCAGCAGCCCTCACGACAGGGTACTCAAAAACATTCAGTACTTC. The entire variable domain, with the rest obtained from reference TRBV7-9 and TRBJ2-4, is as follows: DTGVSQNPRHKITKRGQNVTFRCDPISEHNRLYWYRQTLGQGPEFLTYFQNEAQLEKSRLLSDRFSAERPKGSFSTLEIQRTEQGDSAMYLCASSPHDRVLKNIQYFGAGTRLSVL.

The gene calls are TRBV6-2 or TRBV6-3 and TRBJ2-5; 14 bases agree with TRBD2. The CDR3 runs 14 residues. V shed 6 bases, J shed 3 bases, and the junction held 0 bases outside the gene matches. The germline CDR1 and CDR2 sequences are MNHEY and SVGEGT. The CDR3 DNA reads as TGTGCCAGCAGGGGACTAGCGGGGGAAGAGACCCAGTACTTC. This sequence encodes CASRGLAGEETQYF.

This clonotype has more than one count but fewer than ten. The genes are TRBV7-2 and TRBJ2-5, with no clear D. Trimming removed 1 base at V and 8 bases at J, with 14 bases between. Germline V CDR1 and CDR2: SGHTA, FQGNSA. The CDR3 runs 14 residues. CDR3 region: CASSLEGDRVTQYF. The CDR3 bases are TGTGCCAGCAGCTTAGAAGGAGATAGGGTTACCCAGTACTTC.

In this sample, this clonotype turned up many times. The CDR3 DNA reads TGTGCCAGCAGCCCTCCTCGCGAGCCCCAGCATTTT. It is translated as CASSPPREPQHF. The chain links TRBV7-2 to TRBJ1-5; no clear D gene. Trimming pared 5 bases from V and 8 bases from J, leaving 10 bases between. The CDR3 is 12 residues long. CDR1 is SGHTA and CDR2 is FQGNSA in the germline V gene.

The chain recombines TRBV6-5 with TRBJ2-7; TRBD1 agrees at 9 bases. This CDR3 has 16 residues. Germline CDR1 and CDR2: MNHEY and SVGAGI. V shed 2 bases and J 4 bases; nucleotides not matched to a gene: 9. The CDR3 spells CASSYASAQGAYEQYV. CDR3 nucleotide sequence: TGTGCCAGCAGTTACGCTTCGGCACAGGGGGCTTACGAGCAGTACGTC.

DNA for the CDR3: TGTGCCAGCAGCGTAGGGGGGGGGGCCCCCTACGAGCAGTACTTC. Its translation: CASSVGGGAPYEQYF. The rearrangement joins TRBV9 to TRBJ2-7, with D perhaps TRBD2 (7 bases). The CDR3 spans 15 residues. The germline CDR1 and CDR2 sequences are SGDLS and YYNGEE. Between the trimmed V and J ends, which lost 0 bases and 2 bases, there was a span of 12 bases.